This passage covers 2 T cell receptor beta chains from one sample sequenced in a study of CD8+ T cells in alopecia areata (dated by TCRdb to 2016 to 2019). The sample's time point label, decoded: about 4 weeks on oral tofacitinib. Explained via the paper, the treatment or condition label denotes: oral pan-JAK inhibitor, 5-10 mg twice daily. The library was built by means of the immunoSEQ multiplex PCR assay. To provide template for TCR sequencing, every sample had RNA extracted and reverse transcribed into cDNA. TCRdb limited this immuneACCESS table to in-frame rearrangements with V and J called. A share of clones is missing; checked studies link under half to unresolved V genes, and the rest is unexplained. The sample table contains over 95,000 clones; only one count was recorded for roughly 64% of them. The ten largest clonotypes hold roughly 15% of the sample. Sequenced here: CD8+ T cells sorted from blood, sampled at week 4, from a patient treated with tofacitinib. Receptors were obtained from a human donor with alopecia areata.

The chain has TRBV30 and TRBJ1-1; D gene ambiguous. The CDR3 has 12 residues. The germline V gene encodes CDR1 GTSNPN and CDR2 SVGIG (reference sequence). V lost 0 bases and J 7 bases, leaving 9 bases between the germline ends. The CDR3 DNA reads TGTGCCTGGAGTGTTTCGGGTAATGAAGCTTTCTTT. Translated: CAWSVSGNEAFF. Filled out from reference TRBV30 and TRBJ1-1, the complete variable domain reads SQTIHQWPATLVQPVGSPLSLECTVEGTSNPNLYWYRQAAGRGLQLLFYSVGIGQISSEVPQNLSASRPQDRQFILSSKKLLLSDSGFYLCAWSVSGNEAFFGQGTRLTVV.

This clone has just a few counts. The chain is built from TRBV9 and TRBJ1-1; TRBD1 agrees at 7 bases. This CDR3 is 15 amino acids long. The V gene end was trimmed by 2 bases and the J gene end by 4 bases; junction bases not matched to a gene: 8. Germline assignment: CDR1 SGDLS and CDR2 YYNGEE. The DNA of the CDR3 is TGTGCCAGCAGCGTCGCTAGACAGGGACCCACTGAAGCTTTCTTT. Residues: CASSVARQGPTEAFF. The full variable domain, in which reference TRBV9 and TRBJ1-1 provide the parts outside the CDR3, is DSGVTQTPKHLITATGQRVTLRCSPRSGDLSVYWYQQSLDQGLQFLIQYYNGEERAKGNILERFSAQQFPDLHSELNLSSLELGDSALYFCASSVARQGPTEAFFGQGTRLTVV.